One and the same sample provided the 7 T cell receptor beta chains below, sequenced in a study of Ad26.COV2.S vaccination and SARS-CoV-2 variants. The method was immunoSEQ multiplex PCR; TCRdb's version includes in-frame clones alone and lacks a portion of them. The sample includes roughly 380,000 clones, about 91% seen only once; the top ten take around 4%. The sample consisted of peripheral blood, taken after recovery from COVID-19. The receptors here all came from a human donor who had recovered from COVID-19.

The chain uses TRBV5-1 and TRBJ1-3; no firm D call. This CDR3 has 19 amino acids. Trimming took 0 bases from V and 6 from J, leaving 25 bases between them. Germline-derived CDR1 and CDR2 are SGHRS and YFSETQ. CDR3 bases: TGCGCCAGCAGCTTGGCCAGGAGGGCAACGGCGTTCGAAGAAAACACCATATATTTT. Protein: CASSLARRATAFEENTIYF.

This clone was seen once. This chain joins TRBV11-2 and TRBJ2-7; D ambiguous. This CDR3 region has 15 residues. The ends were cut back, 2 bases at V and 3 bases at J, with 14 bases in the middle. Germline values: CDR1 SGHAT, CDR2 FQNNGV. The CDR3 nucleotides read TGTGCCAGCAGCTTACCCTCCCGGCCGGGCTACGAGCAGTACTTC. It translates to CASSLPSRPGYEQYF.

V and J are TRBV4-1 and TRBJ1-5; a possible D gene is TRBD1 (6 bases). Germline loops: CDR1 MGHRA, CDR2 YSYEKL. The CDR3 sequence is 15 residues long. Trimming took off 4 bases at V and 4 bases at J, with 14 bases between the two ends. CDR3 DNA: TGCGCCAGCAGCCTCCGGCGGACAGAGAATCAGCCCCAGCATTTT. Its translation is CASSLRRTENQPQHF.

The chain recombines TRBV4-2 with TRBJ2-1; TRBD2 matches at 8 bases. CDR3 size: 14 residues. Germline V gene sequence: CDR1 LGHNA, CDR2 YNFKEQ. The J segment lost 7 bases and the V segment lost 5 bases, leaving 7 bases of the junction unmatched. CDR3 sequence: CASSGIAGSNEQFF. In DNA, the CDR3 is TGTGCCAGCAGCGGGATAGCGGGGAGTAATGAGCAGTTCTTC.

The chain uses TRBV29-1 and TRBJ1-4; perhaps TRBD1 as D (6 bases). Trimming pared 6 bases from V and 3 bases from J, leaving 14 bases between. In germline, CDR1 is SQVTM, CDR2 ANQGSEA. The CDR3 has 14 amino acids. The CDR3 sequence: CSVGGQHPNEKLFF. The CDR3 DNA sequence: TGCAGCGTCGGAGGACAGCATCCTAATGAAAAACTGTTTTTT.

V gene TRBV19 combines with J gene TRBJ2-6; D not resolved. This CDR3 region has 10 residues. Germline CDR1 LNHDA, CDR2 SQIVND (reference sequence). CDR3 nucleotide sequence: TGTGGGTCTGGGGCCAACGTCCTGACTTTC. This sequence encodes CGSGANVLTF.

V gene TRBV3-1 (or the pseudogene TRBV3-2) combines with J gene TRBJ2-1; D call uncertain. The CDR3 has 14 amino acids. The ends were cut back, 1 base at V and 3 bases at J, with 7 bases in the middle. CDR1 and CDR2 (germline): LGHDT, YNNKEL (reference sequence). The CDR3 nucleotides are TGTGCCAGCAGCCAAGTGGGTAGCTACAATGAGCAGTTCTTC. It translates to CASSQVGSYNEQFF.